Included here is one T cell receptor beta chain sequence, with context. A template switching step contributed a universal primer site, while unique molecular identifiers were present in the cDNA. TCRdb processed the 5' RACE reads anew with MiXCR; each CDR3 protein has one entry. The sample has some 1,700,000 distinct CDR3 sequences; 25% to 35% are singletons. This record belongs to a study of identical twins. Healthy Caucasians alone served as donors. The CDR3 runs to 18 residues. Germline V CDR1 and CDR2: MDHEN, SYDVKM. V lost 0 bases and J lost 3; bases outside the gene matches: 7. This chain uses TRBV28 with TRBJ2-1; 11 bases line up with TRBD1. This receptor was taken from a newborn girl in good health. Sample: cord blood. The CDR3 spells CASSLWSSGQGVYNEQFF. CDR3 in DNA: TGTGCCAGCAGTTTATGGAGTTCGGGACAGGGGGTCTACAATGAGCAGTTCTTC.